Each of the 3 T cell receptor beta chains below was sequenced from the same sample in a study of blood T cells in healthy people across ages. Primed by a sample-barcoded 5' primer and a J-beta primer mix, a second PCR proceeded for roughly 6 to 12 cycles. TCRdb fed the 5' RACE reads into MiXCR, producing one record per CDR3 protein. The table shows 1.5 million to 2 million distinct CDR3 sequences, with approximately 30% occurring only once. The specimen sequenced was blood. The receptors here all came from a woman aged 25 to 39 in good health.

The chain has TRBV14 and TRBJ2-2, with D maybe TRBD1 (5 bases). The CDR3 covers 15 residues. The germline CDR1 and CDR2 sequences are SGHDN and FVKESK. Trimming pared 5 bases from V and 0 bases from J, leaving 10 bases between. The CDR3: CASSSGRANTGELFF. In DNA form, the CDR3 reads TGTGCCAGCAGCTCCGGCAGGGCGAACACCGGGGAGCTGTTTTTT.

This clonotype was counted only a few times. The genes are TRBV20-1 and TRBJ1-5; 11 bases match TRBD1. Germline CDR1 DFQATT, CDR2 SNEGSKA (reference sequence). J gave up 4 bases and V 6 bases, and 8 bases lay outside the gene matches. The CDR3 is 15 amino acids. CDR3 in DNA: TGCAGTGCGGGGGACAGGGGGGGGAAAAATCAGCCCCAGCATTTT. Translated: CSAGDRGGKNQPQHF.

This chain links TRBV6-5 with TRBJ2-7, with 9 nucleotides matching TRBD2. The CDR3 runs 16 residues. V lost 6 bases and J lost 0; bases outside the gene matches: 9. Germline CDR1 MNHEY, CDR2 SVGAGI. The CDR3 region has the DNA TGTGCCAGCAGGGCGAGAGCGGGGGGCTACTCCTACGAGCAGTACTTC. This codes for CASRARAGGYSYEQYF.